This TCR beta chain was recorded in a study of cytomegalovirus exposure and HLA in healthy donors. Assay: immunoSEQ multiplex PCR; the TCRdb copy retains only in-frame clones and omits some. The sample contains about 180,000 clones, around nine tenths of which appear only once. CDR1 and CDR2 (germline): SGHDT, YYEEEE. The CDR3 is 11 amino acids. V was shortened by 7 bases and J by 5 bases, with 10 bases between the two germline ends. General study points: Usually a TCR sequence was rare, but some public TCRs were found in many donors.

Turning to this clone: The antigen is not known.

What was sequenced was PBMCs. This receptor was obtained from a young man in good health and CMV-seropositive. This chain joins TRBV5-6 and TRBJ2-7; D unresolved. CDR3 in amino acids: CASSERNEQYF. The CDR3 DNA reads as TGTGCCAGCTCGGAGAGGAACGAGCAGTACTTC.